A selection of T cell receptor beta chains follows, all from one sample in a study of molecular identifiers for immune sequencing clone quantification. One entry per CDR3 protein results from TCRdb running MiXCR on the PCR reads. The sample lists some 580,000 distinct CDR3 sequences, 25% seen once, with 0.7% to 0.95% in the top ten. The sample was naive CD8+ T cells from blood, with Jurkat cell RNA spiked in. The receptors originated from a human donor in good health. Some libraries in this study had Jurkat cell RNA spiked in. Each CDR3 is given with its conserved first and last residue. D genes are given only for firm matches. The listing skips clone size in some rows; elsewhere it reads once, few, many or a size class.

clone_size: once
v_call: TRBV9
d_call: NA
j_call: TRBJ1-1
cdr3_length: 14
cdr3_aa: CASSVDLVGTQAFF
cdr3_nt: TGTGCCAGCAGTGTAGATCTCGTGGGCACTCAAGCTTTCTTT

clone_size: few
v_call: TRBV2
d_call: NA
j_call: TRBJ1-4
cdr3_length: 13
cdr3_aa: CASSDGGHEKLFF
cdr3_nt: TGTGCCAGCAGTGATGGGGGCCATGAAAAACTGTTTTTT

clone_size: NA
v_call: TRBV11-2
d_call: NA
j_call: TRBJ2-7
cdr3_length: 12
cdr3_aa: CASSHRENEQYF
cdr3_nt: TGTGCCAGCAGCCACCGGGAAAACGAGCAGTACTTC

clone_size: few
v_call: TRBV13
d_call: NA
j_call: TRBJ1-1
cdr3_length: 12
cdr3_aa: CASSQVAFEAFF
cdr3_nt: TGTGCCAGCAGCCAAGTAGCTTTTGAAGCTTTCTTT

clone_size: NA
v_call: TRBV5-6
d_call: NA
j_call: TRBJ2-1
cdr3_length: 17
cdr3_aa: CASSHFAGSGSYNEQFF
cdr3_nt: TGTGCCAGCAGCCACTTTGCGGGGTCCGGGTCCTACAATGAGCAGTTCTTC

clone_size: NA
v_call: TRBV20-1
d_call: NA
j_call: TRBJ2-7
cdr3_length: 14
cdr3_aa: CSASGDRRGYEQYF
cdr3_nt: TGCAGTGCTAGCGGAGACAGGCGCGGGTACGAGCAGTACTTC

clone_size: NA
v_call: TRBV11-2
d_call: TRBD2
j_call: TRBJ2-7
cdr3_length: 17
cdr3_aa: CASSPGLAGEVAYEHYF
cdr3_nt: TGTGCCAGCAGCCCGGGACTAGCGGGGGAGGTAGCCTACGAGCATTACTTC

clone_size: many
v_call: TRBV12-3/TRBV12-4
d_call: NA
j_call: TRBJ2-6
cdr3_length: 18
cdr3_aa: CASSFSGNSLSGANVLTF
cdr3_nt: TGTGCCAGCAGTTTCTCCGGGAACAGCCTCTCTGGGGCCAACGTCCTGACTTTC

clone_size: few
v_call: TRBV21-1
d_call: NA
j_call: TRBJ1-5
cdr3_length: 14
cdr3_aa: CASYRTGGCQPQHF
cdr3_nt: TGTGCCAGCTACCGGACAGGGGGATGTCAGCCCCAGCATTTT

clone_size: NA
v_call: TRBV5-5
d_call: TRBD2
j_call: TRBJ2-7
cdr3_length: 14
cdr3_aa: CASQGLAAAYEQYF
cdr3_nt: TGTGCCAGCCAAGGACTAGCGGCTGCCTACGAGCAGTACTTC

clone_size: many
v_call: TRBV4-1
d_call: TRBD1
j_call: TRBJ2-3
cdr3_length: 16
cdr3_aa: CASSQEEGAGTDTQYF
cdr3_nt: TGCGCCAGCAGCCAAGAAGAGGGGGCTGGGACAGATACGCAGTATTTT

clone_size: many
v_call: TRBV6-1
d_call: NA
j_call: TRBJ2-7
cdr3_length: 13
cdr3_aa: CASSESRGYEQYF
cdr3_nt: TGTGCCAGCAGTGAATCCCGTGGGTACGAGCAGTACTTC

clone_size: many
v_call: TRBV4-2
d_call: TRBD1
j_call: TRBJ2-7
cdr3_length: 16
cdr3_aa: CASSQEAGGRSYEQYF
cdr3_nt: TGTGCCAGCAGCCAAGAAGCAGGGGGCCGCTCCTACGAGCAGTACTTC

clone_size: many
v_call: TRBV13
d_call: NA
j_call: TRBJ2-1
cdr3_length: 16
cdr3_aa: CASSTSGGGAYNEQFF
cdr3_nt: TGTGCCAGCAGCACAAGTGGAGGGGGCGCCTACAATGAGCAGTTCTTC

clone_size: many
v_call: TRBV9
d_call: NA
j_call: TRBJ2-5
cdr3_length: 15
cdr3_aa: CASSVVGGFQETQYF
cdr3_nt: TGTGCCAGCAGCGTAGTAGGAGGGTTCCAAGAGACCCAGTACTTC

clone_size: NA
v_call: TRBV27
d_call: NA
j_call: TRBJ1-5
cdr3_length: 13
cdr3_aa: CASSLREGQPQHF
cdr3_nt: TGTGCCAGCAGTTTACGCGAGGGGCAGCCCCAGCATTTT

clone_size: NA
v_call: TRBV6-5
d_call: TRBD1
j_call: TRBJ2-7
cdr3_length: 15
cdr3_aa: CASALLGQGLHEQYF
cdr3_nt: TGTGCCAGCGCTTTGCTGGGACAGGGCCTCCACGAGCAGTACTTC

clone_size: NA
v_call: TRBV7-9
d_call: NA
j_call: TRBJ2-2
cdr3_length: 14
cdr3_aa: CASSTSGYTGELFF
cdr3_nt: TGTGCCAGCAGCACTAGTGGATATACCGGGGAGCTGTTTTTT

clone_size: NA
v_call: TRBV27
d_call: TRBD2
j_call: TRBJ2-3
cdr3_length: 18
cdr3_aa: CASSYRTSGRKLTDTQYF
cdr3_nt: TGTGCCAGCAGTTACCGGACTAGCGGGCGGAAACTCACAGATACGCAGTATTTT

clone_size: many
v_call: TRBV12-3/TRBV12-4
d_call: NA
j_call: TRBJ2-2
cdr3_length: 11
cdr3_aa: CASRDTGELFF
cdr3_nt: TGTGCCAGCAGGGACACCGGGGAGCTGTTTTTT

clone_size: NA
v_call: TRBV7-6
d_call: NA
j_call: TRBJ2-7
cdr3_length: 15
cdr3_aa: CASSLVGGTDYEQYF
cdr3_nt: TGTGCCAGCAGCTTAGTAGGCGGGACGGACTACGAGCAGTACTTC

clone_size: many
v_call: TRBV14
d_call: NA
j_call: TRBJ1-5
cdr3_length: 17
cdr3_aa: CASSQDRAGPYNQPQHF
cdr3_nt: TGTGCCAGCAGCCAAGATCGGGCAGGCCCCTACAATCAGCCCCAGCATTTT

clone_size: NA
v_call: TRBV4-3
d_call: NA
j_call: TRBJ2-1
cdr3_length: 13
cdr3_aa: CASSRNRNNEQFF
cdr3_nt: TGCGCCAGCAGCCGAAACAGGAACAATGAGCAGTTCTTC

clone_size: many
v_call: TRBV6-6
d_call: TRBD1
j_call: TRBJ1-5
cdr3_length: 15
cdr3_aa: CASSYWDRGNQPQHF
cdr3_nt: TGTGCCAGCAGTTACTGGGACAGGGGCAATCAGCCCCAGCATTTT

clone_size: few
v_call: TRBV28
d_call: NA
j_call: TRBJ2-1
cdr3_length: 15
cdr3_aa: CASSFIAETYNEQFF
cdr3_nt: TGTGCCAGCAGTTTTATAGCCGAAACCTACAATGAGCAGTTCTTC